The rows below give T cell receptor beta chains drawn from one sample of a study of early T cells in non-severe SARS-CoV-2 infection. Each CDR3 protein is one row after TCRdb ran MiXCR on the 5' RACE reads. This sample has roughly 51,000 distinct CDR3 sequences; around 9.1% occur once, and the top ten carry roughly 8%. The sample comprised whole blood. The receptors here all came from an adult who was a healthcare worker with PCR-confirmed SARS-CoV-2 infection or an uninfected control (not recorded which). Each CDR3 is given with its conserved first and last residue. Clone size is given for some rows only: seen once, a few or many times, or a class if the clone is expanded.

TRBJ2-3	many	TRBV5-6	CASTGIGQGGDTQYF
TRBJ2-3	few	TRBV7-2	CASSFEPTDTQYF
TRBJ2-1	many	TRBV21-1	CASRQGWREQFF
TRBJ1-3	many	TRBV18	CASSPVLESRSPGNTIYF
TRBJ1-2	few	TRBV6-7	CASSYQTGTDTF
TRBJ2-7	NA	TRBV4-1	CASSLEAGGYEQYF
TRBJ2-7	few	TRBV7-9	CASSLVVSSYEQYF
TRBJ2-7	NA	TRBV27	CASSPRVGVGEQYF
TRBJ2-1	few	TRBV7-9	CASSSGTSGDVSPYNEQFF
TRBJ2-7	many	TRBV30	CAWSAGPYEQYF
TRBJ2-5	NA	TRBV27	CASSSLRTGAPQETQYF
TRBJ2-3	many	TRBV6-4	CASSGEESTDTQYF
TRBJ2-7	many	TRBV27	CASSLFGRAFVEQYF
TRBJ2-3	many	TRBV14	CASSRIGTRRTDTQYF
TRBJ1-6	many	TRBV5-6	CASSSGQLNNSPLHF
TRBJ2-7	many	TRBV5-1	CASSLEITPAYEQYF
TRBJ2-1	few	TRBV11-2	CASSSHVQTLSPYNEQFF
TRBJ1-1	NA	TRBV4-1	CASSQTNMGTEAFF
TRBJ1-2	many	TRBV29-1	CSVKPENHGYTF
TRBJ1-1	NA	TRBV7-6	CASSPPGTPMPMNTEAFF
TRBJ2-4	many	TRBV6-1	CASSEALEGGKNIQYF
TRBJ2-7	few	TRBV21-1	CASSETWGFHYEQYF
TRBJ1-5	many	TRBV12-3/TRBV12-4	CASSFFFSNQPQHF
TRBJ2-7	few	TRBV5-1	CASSLVGTGRGYEQYF
TRBJ2-5	NA	TRBV27	CASGLETQYF
TRBJ2-3	NA	TRBV18	CASSPGQGASTDTQYF
TRBJ2-3	few	TRBV6-5	CASSALGAVGTDTQYF
TRBJ2-3	NA	TRBV5-1	CASSLGGARDTQYF
TRBJ1-2	many	TRBV27	CASRPQANYGYTF
TRBJ2-3	NA	TRBV5-6	CASSLGADTQYF
TRBJ2-7	many	TRBV27	CASRQVGIYEQYF
TRBJ2-5	few	TRBV7-7	CASSLADSAQETQYF
TRBJ2-5	NA	TRBV7-8	CASSPYQETQYF
TRBJ2-5	few	TRBV20-1	CSARGSVKTQYF
TRBJ1-5	few	TRBV5-8	CASTSGSNQPQHF
TRBJ2-1	NA	TRBV19	CASSIDRGRPSFTYNEQFF
TRBJ2-7	many	TRBV27	CASSWSANYEQYF
TRBJ1-2	NA	TRBV9	CASSGVGPRLGYTF
TRBJ2-1	few	TRBV20-1	CSATDREPNEQFF
TRBJ1-1	many	TRBV21-1	CASSKEAPTRNTEAFF
TRBJ1-1	many	TRBV30	CAWSGQGGTEAFF